These 25 T cell receptor beta chains share one sample of origin, sequenced in a study of T cells in narcolepsy. Here immunoSEQ multiplex PCR was the method, and the copy in TCRdb shows in-frame clones only, minus some. The sample contains 28,000 or so clones, approximately 86% of which appear only once. The sample comprised CD45RA- memory CD4+ T cells from PBMCs. These receptors all come from a human donor with narcolepsy.

The CDR3 protein is CASSPGGLPAYEQYV. The CDR3, as DNA: TGTGCCAGCAGCCCGGGGGGGCTCCCGGCCTACGAGCAGTACGTC. This chain joins TRBV11-2 and TRBJ2-7; 8 bases match TRBD2. Germline V CDR1 and CDR2: SGHAT, FQNNGV. The J segment lost 2 bases and the V segment lost 5 bases, leaving 8 bases of the junction unmatched. This CDR3 has 15 residues.

J is TRBJ1-2 and V is TRBV4-1; D not resolved. CDR3 length: 12 amino acids. The V and J ends lost 3 bases and 8 bases respectively, with 10 bases between them. Germline V gene sequence: CDR1 MGHRA, CDR2 YSYEKL. In nucleotides, the CDR3 is TGCGCCAGCAGCCACAGAACTGGGGGCTACACCTTC. Translation gives CASSHRTGGYTF.

V is TRBV5-1 and J is TRBJ2-5; D tentatively reads TRBD1 or TRBD2 (5 bases each). This CDR3 comprises 15 residues. V gave up 2 bases and J gave up 3 bases, with 14 bases separating them. CDR1 and CDR2 (germline): SGHRS, YFSETQ. The CDR3 DNA follows: TGCGCCAGCAGCTTCCAGGGTGGGGGAGAAGAGACCCAGTACTTC. Residues: CASSFQGGGEETQYF. The whole variable domain, remainder taken from reference TRBV5-1 and TRBJ2-5, is KAGVTQTPRYLIKTRGQQVTLSCSPISGHRSVSWYQQTPGQGLQFLFEYFSETQRNKGNFPGRFSGRQFSNSRSEMNVSTLELGDSALYLCASSFQGGGEETQYFGPGTRLLVL.

The chain links TRBV7-8 to TRBJ1-1; no definite D call. Trimming removed 1 base from V and 4 bases from J, with 7 bases in between. Looked up from germline, CDR1 is SGHVS and CDR2 is FQNEAQ. This CDR3 is built from 13 residues. The CDR3 protein is CASSLGGTTEAFF. DNA for the CDR3: TGTGCCAGCAGCTTAGGGGGTACCACTGAAGCTTTCTTT.

The rearrangement joins TRBV6-1 to TRBJ2-5; perhaps TRBD2 as D (5 bases). Trimming left V 6 bases short and J 2 bases short, with 13 bases between. There are 14 residues in the CDR3. Looked up from germline, CDR1 is MNHNS and CDR2 is SASEGT. CDR3 in DNA: TGTGCCAGCAGGCAGCGAGGGCCGCAAGAGACCCAGTACTTC. Residues: CASRQRGPQETQYF.

The chain has TRBV5-1 and TRBJ2-4, with D possibly being TRBD1 (5 bases). Germline values: CDR1 SGHRS, CDR2 YFSETQ. The V end lost 4 bases, the J end lost 0 bases, and 14 bases lay between the germline ends. The CDR3 is 16 residues long. This CDR3 is CASSPGQDKAKNIQYF. The DNA of the CDR3 is TGCGCCAGCAGCCCCGGACAAGACAAAGCCAAAAACATTCAGTACTTC.

The count of this clone is one. The DNA of the CDR3 is TGTGCCAGCAGTTACAGGGGGTCGGACACTGAAGCTTTCTTT. Translated, it gives CASSYRGSDTEAFF. V usage is TRBV2 and J usage is TRBJ1-1, with 8 positions matching TRBD1. CDR3 length equals 14 residues. Unmatched junction bases numbered 5, after V lost 5 bases and J lost 3 bases. Germline values: CDR1 SNHLY, CDR2 FYNNEI. Filled out from reference TRBV2 and TRBJ1-1, the complete variable domain reads EPEVTQTPSHQVTQMGQEVILRCVPISNHLYFYWYRQILGQKVEFLVSFYNNEISEKSEIFDDQFSVERPDGSNFTLKIRSTKLEDSAMYFCASSYRGSDTEAFFGQGTRLTVV.

The chain uses TRBV6-5 and TRBJ1-5; 10 bases are shared with TRBD1. The length of the CDR3 is 14 residues. Per germline, CDR1 MNHEY and CDR2 SVGAGI. J was trimmed by 9 bases and V by 8 bases; bases with no gene match: 10. CDR3: CASQNRQGARPQHF. The CDR3 bases are TGTGCCAGCCAAAATCGACAGGGGGCGAGGCCCCAGCATTTT.

The genes are TRBV11-1 and TRBJ1-1; the D gene is possibly TRBD1 (6 bases). There are 14 residues in the CDR3. Germline V lookup: CDR1 SGHAT, CDR2 FQDESV (reference sequence). Trimming took off 7 bases at V and 6 bases at J, with 18 bases between the two ends. In DNA, the CDR3 is TGTGCCAGCAACAACAGGGCCACGCAGGCTGAAGCTTTCTTT. Residues: CASNNRATQAEAFF.

The rearrangement joins TRBV5-1 to TRBJ2-5; 12 nucleotides align to TRBD2. CDR3 size: 16 residues. V shed 0 bases, J shed 7 bases, and the junction held 7 bases outside the gene matches. The germline V gene has CDR1 SGHRS and CDR2 YFSETQ. CDR3 amino acids: CASSLGLAGASWTQYF. Written as DNA, the CDR3 is TGCGCCAGCAGCTTGGGACTAGCGGGGGCCTCGTGGACCCAGTACTTC.

The J gene is TRBJ1-4, the V gene TRBV28; D is unclear. The germline V gene encodes CDR1 MDHEN and CDR2 SYDVKM. This CDR3 has 11 amino acids. V gave up 7 bases and J gave up 8 bases, with 8 bases separating them. Here the CDR3 reads CASTKREKLFF. CDR3 in DNA: TGTGCCAGCACCAAAAGGGAAAAACTGTTTTTT.

V and J are TRBV5-6 and TRBJ2-1, with 11 bases lining up with TRBD2. This CDR3 is 15 amino acids long. The ends lost 2 bases at V and 8 bases at J; junction bases unmatched: 6. Per germline, CDR1 SGHDT and CDR2 YYEEEE. CDR3 in DNA: TGTGCCAGCAGCTTCCTAGCGGGGGGCGGGGATGAGCAGTTCTTC. Protein product: CASSFLAGGGDEQFF.

The chain is built from TRBV28 and TRBJ2-5; no firm D call. The V end was cut by 6 bases, the J end by 5 bases, with 10 bases between. CDR1 MDHEN and CDR2 SYDVKM come from the germline V gene. This CDR3 comprises 12 residues. The CDR3 loop reads CASSIRWETQYF. The CDR3 coding sequence is TGTGCCAGCAGCATTCGGTGGGAGACCCAGTACTTC.

This sequence joins TRBV18 and TRBJ1-6; D uncertain. The CDR3 is 14 amino acids. Trimming stripped 1 base from V and 7 bases from J, with 8 bases between. CDR1 is KGHSH and CDR2 is LQKENI in the germline V gene. CDR3 in amino acids: CASSPQGTNSPLHF. In DNA, the CDR3 is TGTGCCAGCTCACCACAGGGTACCAATTCACCCCTCCACTTT. Based on the CDR3 plus reference TRBV18 and TRBJ1-6, the full variable domain is NAGVMQNPRHLVRRRGQEARLRCSPMKGHSHVYWYRQLPEEGLKFMVYLQKENIIDESGMPKERFSAEFPKEGPSILRIQQVVRGDSAAYFCASSPQGTNSPLHFGNGTRLTVT.

The chain links TRBV5-1 to TRBJ2-7, with a weak D call TRBD2 (7 bases). CDR3 length equals 14 residues. V lost 4 bases, J lost 3 bases, and 14 bases lay in between. Per germline, CDR1 SGHRS and CDR2 YFSETQ. CDR3 in DNA: TGCGCCAGCAGCGAGGGGGGGTTACACTACGAGCAGTACGTC. Amino acid sequence: CASSEGGLHYEQYV.

This clone was seen more than once but under ten times. The gene calls are TRBV2 and TRBJ2-5; 8 positions agree with TRBD2. This CDR3 contains 14 residues. J lost 5 bases, V lost 4 bases, and 6 bases had no gene match. Germline V gene sequence: CDR1 SNHLY, CDR2 FYNNEI. CDR3 region: CASSGGLVGETQYF. The CDR3 bases are TGTGCCAGCAGTGGGGGACTAGTTGGCGAGACCCAGTACTTC.

In this sample, this clone turned up a few times. The genes are TRBV28 and TRBJ1-5, with a weak D call TRBD1 (5 bases). Germline lookup yields CDR1 MDHEN and CDR2 SYDVKM. This CDR3 is built from 14 residues. The V and J ends lost 6 bases and 2 bases respectively, with 11 bases between them. The CDR3 DNA reads TGTGCCAGCAGGTCAGGGTTGGGCAATCAGCCCCAGCATTTT. It is translated as CASRSGLGNQPQHF.

The genes are TRBV15 and TRBJ2-2; no clear D. Germline V CDR1 and CDR2: LNHNV, YYDKDF (reference sequence). Trimming stripped 0 bases from V and 2 bases from J, with 7 bases between. The CDR3 is made up of 15 amino acids. In nucleotides, the CDR3 is TGTGCCACCAGCAGAGACACATTTAACACCGGGGAGCTGTTTTTT. Protein product: CATSRDTFNTGELFF.

The chain uses TRBV6-1 and TRBJ1-2; tentatively, D is TRBD1 (6 bases). Trimming removed 5 bases at V and 5 bases at J, with 15 bases between. Germline lookup yields CDR1 MNHNS and CDR2 SASEGT. The CDR3 consists of 14 residues. The CDR3 nucleotides read TGTGCCAGCAGTAAAACAGGGAGGTCTTATGGCTACACCTTC. This gives the protein CASSKTGRSYGYTF.

The CDR3: CASRLHQYSNQPQHF. DNA of the CDR3: TGTGCCAGCAGACTCCACCAGTATAGCAATCAGCCCCAGCATTTT. The V and J genes are TRBV6-6 and TRBJ1-5; D not resolved. Trimming left V 6 bases short and J 0 bases short, with 12 bases between. CDR3 length: 15 amino acids. Per germline, CDR1 MNHNY and CDR2 SVGAGI (reference sequence).

The rearrangement joins TRBV5-1 to TRBJ2-3; TRBD1 matches 7 bases. The germline V gene has CDR1 SGHRS and CDR2 YFSETQ. V lost 4 bases, J lost 4 bases, and 9 bases stayed unmatched. The CDR3 is 15 amino acids. The CDR3 DNA reads TGCGCCAGCAGCCTAGGGGACAGAAGGGCAGATACGCAGTATTTT. Translation gives CASSLGDRRADTQYF.

The chain has TRBV10-2 and TRBJ2-7; D assignment may be TRBD1 or TRBD2 (5 bases each). The CDR3 sequence is 11 residues long. Between the trimmed V and J ends, which lost 4 bases and 5 bases, there was a span of 6 bases. CDR1 is WSHSY and CDR2 is SAAADI in the germline V gene. The CDR3 nucleotides read TGCGCCAGCAGTGGGGGACACGAGCAGTACTTC. It yields the protein CASSGGHEQYF.

The V and J genes are TRBV7-8 and TRBJ2-4; D is unclear. This CDR3 region has 12 residues. V was cut by 3 bases and J by 3 bases, with 3 bases left in between. Germline lookup yields CDR1 SGHVS and CDR2 FQNEAQ. Here the CDR3 reads CASSFSKNIQYF. CDR3 nucleotide sequence: TGTGCCAGCAGCTTCAGCAAAAACATTCAGTACTTC.

This clone was counted only a few times. V usage is TRBV4-2 and J usage is TRBJ1-1; 7 positions match TRBD1. The CDR3 length is 12 residues. With V trimmed by 1 base and J by 9 bases, 2 bases remained unmatched. The V gene's germline CDR1 is LGHNA and CDR2 YNFKEQ. CDR3 region: CASSQGGQQAFF. CDR3 nucleotide sequence: TGTGCCAGCAGCCAAGGGGGACAGCAAGCTTTCTTT.

The V call is TRBV15, the J call TRBJ2-2; 11 bases match TRBD2. The CDR3 is 17 amino acids. V was pared by 1 base and J by 6 bases, with 7 bases of the junction left unmatched. The V gene's germline CDR1 is LNHNV and CDR2 YYDKDF (reference sequence). The DNA of the CDR3 is TGTGCCACCAGCAGAGCTACTAGCGGGGGTGCACCCGGGGAGCTGTTTTTT. Its translation is CATSRATSGGAPGELFF. Full variable domain (rest looked up from reference TRBV15 and TRBJ2-2): DAMVIQNPRYQVTQFGKPVTLSCSQTLNHNVMYWYQQKSSQAPKLLFHYYDKDFNNEADTPDNFQSRRPNTSFCFLDIRSPGLGDTAMYLCATSRATSGGAPGELFFGEGSRLTVL.